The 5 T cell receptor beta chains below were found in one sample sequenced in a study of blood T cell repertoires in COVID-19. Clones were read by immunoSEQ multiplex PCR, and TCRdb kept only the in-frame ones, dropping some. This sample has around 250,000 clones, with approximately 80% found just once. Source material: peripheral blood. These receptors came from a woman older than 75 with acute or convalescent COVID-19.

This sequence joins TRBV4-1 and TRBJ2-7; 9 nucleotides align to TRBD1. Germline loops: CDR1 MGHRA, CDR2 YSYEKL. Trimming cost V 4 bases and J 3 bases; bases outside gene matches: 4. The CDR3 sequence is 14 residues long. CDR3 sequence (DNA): TGCGCCAGCAGCCGCCGGGACAGGGACTACGAGCAGTACTTC. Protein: CASSRRDRDYEQYF.

CDR3 nucleotide sequence: TGTGCCAGCAGTGAAAGGACAGGTGGAAACACCATATATTTT. The encoded protein is CASSERTGGNTIYF. This chain joins TRBV6-1 and TRBJ1-3; 7 bases are shared with TRBD1. The CDR3 spans 14 residues. With V trimmed by 2 bases and J by 3 bases, 1 base remained unmatched. CDR1 MNHNS and CDR2 SASEGT come from the germline V gene.

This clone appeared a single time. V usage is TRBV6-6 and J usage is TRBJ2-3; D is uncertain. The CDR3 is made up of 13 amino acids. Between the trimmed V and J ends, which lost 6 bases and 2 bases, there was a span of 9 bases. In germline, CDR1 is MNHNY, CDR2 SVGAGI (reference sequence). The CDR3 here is CASRQLSTDTQYF. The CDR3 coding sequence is TGTGCCAGCAGACAGCTTTCCACAGATACGCAGTATTTT.

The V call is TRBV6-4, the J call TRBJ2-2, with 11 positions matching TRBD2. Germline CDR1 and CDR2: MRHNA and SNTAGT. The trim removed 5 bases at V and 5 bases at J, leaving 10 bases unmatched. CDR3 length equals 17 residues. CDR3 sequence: CASSLLAGAIGTGELFF. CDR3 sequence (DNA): TGTGCCAGCAGTTTACTAGCGGGAGCGATCGGAACCGGGGAGCTGTTTTTT.

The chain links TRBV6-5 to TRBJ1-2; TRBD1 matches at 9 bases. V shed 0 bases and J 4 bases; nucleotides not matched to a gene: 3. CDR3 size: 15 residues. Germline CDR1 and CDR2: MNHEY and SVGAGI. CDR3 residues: CASSYSGQGSYGYTF. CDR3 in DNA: TGTGCCAGCAGTTACTCGGGACAGGGAAGCTATGGCTACACCTTC.